The entry that follows covers one T cell receptor beta chain sequence. This entry is derived from a study of blood T cell repertoires in COVID-19. Study in general: The United States, Italy and Spain provided the acute and convalescent COVID-19 samples. Nucleic acid was either cDNA or gDNA, and it came from T cells, B-cell-depleted T cells, or PBMCs.

How the authors handled the data: How many nucleated cells were present was estimated from reference gene primer amplification. Here immunoSEQ multiplex PCR was the method, and the copy in TCRdb shows in-frame clones only, minus some. That table furnishes V, J and clone size, whereas the DNA furnished D and trimming. Among 200,000 to 300,000 clones listed, 87% were seen once. This sequence originates from a man aged 60 to 69 who had recovered from COVID-19. Specimen: peripheral blood.

CDR3 loop: CASRGQDSYNSPLHF. The CDR3 nucleotides are TGTGCCAGCAGAGGACAGGACTCCTATAATTCACCCCTCCACTTT. The chain uses TRBV2 and TRBJ1-6; 7 nucleotides agree with TRBD1. Germline V gene lookup returns CDR1 SNHLY and CDR2 FYNNEI. The CDR3 runs to 15 residues. V was pared by 6 bases and J by 0 bases, with 2 bases of the junction left unmatched.